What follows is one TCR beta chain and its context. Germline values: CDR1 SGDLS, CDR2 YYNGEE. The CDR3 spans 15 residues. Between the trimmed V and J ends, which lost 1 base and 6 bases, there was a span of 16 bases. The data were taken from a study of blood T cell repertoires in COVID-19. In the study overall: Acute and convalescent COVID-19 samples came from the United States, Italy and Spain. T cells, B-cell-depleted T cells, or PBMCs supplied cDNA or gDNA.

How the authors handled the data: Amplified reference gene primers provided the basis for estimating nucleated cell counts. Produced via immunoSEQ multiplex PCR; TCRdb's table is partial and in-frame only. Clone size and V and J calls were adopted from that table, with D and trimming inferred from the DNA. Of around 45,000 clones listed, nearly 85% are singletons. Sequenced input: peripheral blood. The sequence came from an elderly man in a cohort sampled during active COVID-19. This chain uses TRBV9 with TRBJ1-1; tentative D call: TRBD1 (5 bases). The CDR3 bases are TGTGCCAGCAGCGTACATCCAGGGAAGGCTGCTGAAGCTTTCTTT. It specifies CASSVHPGKAAEAFF.